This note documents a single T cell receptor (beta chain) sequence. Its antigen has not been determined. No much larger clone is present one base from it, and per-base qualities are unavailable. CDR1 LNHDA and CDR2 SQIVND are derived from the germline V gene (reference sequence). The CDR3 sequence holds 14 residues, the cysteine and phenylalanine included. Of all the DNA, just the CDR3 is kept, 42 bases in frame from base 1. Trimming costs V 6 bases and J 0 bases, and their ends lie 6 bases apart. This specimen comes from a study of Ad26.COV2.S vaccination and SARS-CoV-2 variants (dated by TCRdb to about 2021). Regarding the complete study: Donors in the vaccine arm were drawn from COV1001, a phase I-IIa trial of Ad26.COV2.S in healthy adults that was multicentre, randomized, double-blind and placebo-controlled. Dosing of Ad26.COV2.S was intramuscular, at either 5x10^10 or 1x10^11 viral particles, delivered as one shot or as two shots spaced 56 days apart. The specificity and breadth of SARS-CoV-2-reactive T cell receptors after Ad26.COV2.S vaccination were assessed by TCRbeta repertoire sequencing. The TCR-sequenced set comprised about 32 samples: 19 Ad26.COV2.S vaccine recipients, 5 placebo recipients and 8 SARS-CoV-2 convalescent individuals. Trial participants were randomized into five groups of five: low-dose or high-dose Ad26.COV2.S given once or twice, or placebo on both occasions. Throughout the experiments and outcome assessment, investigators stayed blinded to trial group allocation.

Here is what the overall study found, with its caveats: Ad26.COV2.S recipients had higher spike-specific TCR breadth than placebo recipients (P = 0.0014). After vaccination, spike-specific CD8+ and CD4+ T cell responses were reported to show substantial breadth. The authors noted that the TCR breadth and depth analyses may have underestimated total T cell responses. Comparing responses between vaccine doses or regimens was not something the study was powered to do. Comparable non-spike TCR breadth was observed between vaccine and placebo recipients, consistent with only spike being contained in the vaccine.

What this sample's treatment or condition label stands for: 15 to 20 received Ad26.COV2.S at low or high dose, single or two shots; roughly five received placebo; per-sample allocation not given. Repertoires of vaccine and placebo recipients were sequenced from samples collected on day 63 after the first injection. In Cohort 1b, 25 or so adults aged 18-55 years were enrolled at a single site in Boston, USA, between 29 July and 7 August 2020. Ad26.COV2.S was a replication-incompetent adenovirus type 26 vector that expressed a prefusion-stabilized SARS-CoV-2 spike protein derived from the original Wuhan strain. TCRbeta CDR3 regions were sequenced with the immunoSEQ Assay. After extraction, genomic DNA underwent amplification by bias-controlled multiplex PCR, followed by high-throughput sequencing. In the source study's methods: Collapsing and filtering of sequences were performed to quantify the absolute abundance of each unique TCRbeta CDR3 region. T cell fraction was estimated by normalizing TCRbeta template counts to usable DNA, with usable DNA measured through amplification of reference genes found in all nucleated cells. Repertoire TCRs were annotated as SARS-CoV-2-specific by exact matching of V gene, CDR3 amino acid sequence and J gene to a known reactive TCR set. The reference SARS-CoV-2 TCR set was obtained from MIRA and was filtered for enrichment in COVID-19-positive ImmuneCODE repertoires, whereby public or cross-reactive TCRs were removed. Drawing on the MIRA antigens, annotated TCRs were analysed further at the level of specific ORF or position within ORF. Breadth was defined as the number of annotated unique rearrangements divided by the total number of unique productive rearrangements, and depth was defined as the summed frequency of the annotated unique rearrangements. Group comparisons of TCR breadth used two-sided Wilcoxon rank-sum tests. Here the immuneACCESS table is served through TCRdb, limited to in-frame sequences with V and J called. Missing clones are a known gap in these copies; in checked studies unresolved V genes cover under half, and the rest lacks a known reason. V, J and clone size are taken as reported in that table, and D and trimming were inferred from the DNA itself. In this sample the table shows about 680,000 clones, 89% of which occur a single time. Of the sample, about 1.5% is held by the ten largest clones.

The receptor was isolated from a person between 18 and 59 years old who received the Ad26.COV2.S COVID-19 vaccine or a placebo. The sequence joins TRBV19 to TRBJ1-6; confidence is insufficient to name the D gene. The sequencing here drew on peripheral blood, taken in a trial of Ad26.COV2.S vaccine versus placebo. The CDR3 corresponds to CASRGSSYNSPLHF. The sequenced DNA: TGTGCCAGTAGGGGGAGCTCCTATAATTCACCCCTCCACTTT.